These 10 T cell receptor beta chains were sequenced from one sample in a study of post-analysis software for immune sequencing data. Findings and caveats of the study: Five or six TRBV segments were significantly more frequent in patients than in controls. TRBV5-6, TRBV5-1 and TRBV20-1 were among these segments.

For these TCRs, the target antigens are not known. Unique molecular identifiers had been added to the TCR beta cDNA libraries. Each CDR3 protein gets one entry after TCRdb re-called the PCR reads with MiXCR. Of fewer than 700,000 distinct CDR3 sequences in the sample, roughly 46% are singletons; the top ten hold 1.5% to 2%. Specimen: blood. The receptors come from a girl aged 10-17 years with multiple sclerosis.

This chain joins TRBV5-5 and TRBJ2-1; 8 bases are a match to TRBD2. The CDR3 is 16 residues long. Germline values: CDR1 SGHKS, CDR2 YYEKEE (reference sequence). V lost 0 bases, J lost 3 bases, and 5 bases stayed unmatched. As DNA, the CDR3 is TGTGCCAGCAGCTTGGTTGGCGGGGGGTACTACAATGAGCAGTTCTTC. This encodes CASSLVGGGYYNEQFF.

In this sample, this clonotype turned up once. The chain employs TRBV7-2 and TRBJ1-4; 8 bases agree with TRBD1. The germline CDR1 and CDR2 sequences are SGHTA and FQGNSA. V shed 5 bases and J 8 bases; nucleotides not matched to a gene: 10. This CDR3 has 15 amino acids. As DNA, the CDR3 is TGTGCCAGCAGCACCTGGACAGGGCGAGGGGAAAAACTGTTTTTT. Encoded protein: CASSTWTGRGEKLFF.

This chain uses TRBV12-3 or TRBV12-4 with TRBJ2-7; no definite D call. CDR3 size: 13 residues. Trimming removed 3 bases at V and 0 bases at J, with 6 bases between. The CDR3 sequence: CASSLFGSYEQYF. The DNA for the CDR3 is TGTGCCAGCAGTTTGTTCGGCTCCTACGAGCAGTACTTC.

The V and J genes are TRBV5-1 and TRBJ1-5; perhaps TRBD1 as D (5 bases). CDR3 length: 15 amino acids. V lost 4 bases to trimming and J lost 3 bases, with 14 bases between them. CDR1 and CDR2 from the germline V gene are SGHRS and YFSETQ. For the CDR3, the DNA is TGCGCCAGCAGCGCCGGGGGGAACAACAATCAGCCCCAGCATTTT. It codes for CASSAGGNNNQPQHF.

The chain joins TRBV7-3 to TRBJ1-2; 9 nucleotides align to TRBD1. Germline CDR1 SGHTA, CDR2 FQGTGA. Trimming took 1 base from V and 8 from J; bases not matched to a gene: 8. The CDR3 loop spans 15 amino acids. The CDR3 sequence: CASSLNPTGGEGYTF. CDR3 nucleotide sequence: TGTGCCAGCAGCTTAAACCCAACAGGGGGCGAGGGCTACACCTTC.

The rearrangement links TRBV20-1 to TRBJ1-4, with D uncertain. Germline values: CDR1 DFQATT, CDR2 SNEGSKA (reference sequence). The CDR3 is 13 amino acids. Trimming cost V 3 bases and J 2 bases, with 7 bases left between them. As DNA, the CDR3 is TGCAGTGCTAGTGGGCAGACTAATGAAAAACTGTTTTTT. Amino acids: CSASGQTNEKLFF.

This clonotype was detected only a few times. The rearrangement uses TRBV12-3 or TRBV12-4 and TRBJ1-4, with 8 bases fitting TRBD1. Trimming removed 3 bases from V and 8 bases from J; junction bases left unmatched: 8. The length of the CDR3 is 15 residues. CDR3 coding DNA: TGTGCCAGCAGTTTGGGGACAGGAGGAGGAGAAAAACTGTTTTTT. Amino acids: CASSLGTGGGEKLFF.

J is TRBJ2-3 and V is TRBV5-1, with D perhaps TRBD2 (6 bases). Trimming took off 3 bases at V and 2 bases at J, with 10 bases between the two ends. The CDR3 covers 14 residues. In germline, CDR1 is SGHRS, CDR2 YFSETQ. The CDR3 protein is CASSWGLNTDTQYF. CDR3 sequence (DNA): TGCGCCAGCAGCTGGGGACTGAACACAGATACGCAGTATTTT.

The V call is TRBV6-5, the J call TRBJ2-2; TRBD2 matches at 13 bases. The CDR3 is made up of 18 amino acids. The V gene end was trimmed by 4 bases and the J gene end by 3 bases; junction bases not matched to a gene: 8. The germline CDR1 and CDR2 sequences are MNHEY and SVGAGI. The CDR3, as DNA: TGTGCCAGCAGTTCTCCGACTAGCGGGAGGACTTACACCGGGGAGCTGTTTTTT. Its translation is CASSSPTSGRTYTGELFF.

The chain links TRBV7-3 to TRBJ2-3; 8 bases align to TRBD1. Germline CDR1 is SGHTA and CDR2 is FQGTGA. The CDR3 runs 16 residues. With V trimmed by 1 base and J by 3 bases, 6 bases remained unmatched. The CDR3 loop reads CASSLIMTGVTDTQYF. The CDR3 DNA follows: TGTGCCAGCAGCTTAATAATGACAGGGGTGACAGATACGCAGTATTTT.